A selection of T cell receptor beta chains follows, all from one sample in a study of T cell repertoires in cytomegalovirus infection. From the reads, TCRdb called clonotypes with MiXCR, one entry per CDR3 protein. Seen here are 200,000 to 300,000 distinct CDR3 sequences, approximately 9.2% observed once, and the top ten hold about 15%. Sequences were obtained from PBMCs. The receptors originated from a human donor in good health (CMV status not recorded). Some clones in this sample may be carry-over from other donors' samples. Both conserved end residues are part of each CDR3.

CDR3 protein: CANGPSGSYEQYF; J gene: TRBJ2-7; V gene: TRBV11-2; CDR3 length: 13
CDR3 protein: CASIEAPSGRRGEAFF; J gene: TRBJ1-1; V gene: TRBV6-2/TRBV6-3; CDR3 length: 16
CDR3 protein: CASGTNNQPQHF; J gene: TRBJ1-5; V gene: TRBV28; CDR3 length: 12
CDR3 protein: CASNPGRGGETQYF; J gene: TRBJ2-5; V gene: TRBV19; CDR3 length: 14
CDR3 protein: CASSRDRRTDTQYF; J gene: TRBJ2-3; V gene: TRBV7-3; CDR3 length: 14
CDR3 protein: CSGYGGGYGYTF; J gene: TRBJ1-2; V gene: TRBV29-1; CDR3 length: 12
CDR3 protein: CASSRGLSVYNEQFF; J gene: TRBJ2-1; V gene: TRBV7-2; CDR3 length: 15
CDR3 protein: CASSSQGTGQFF; J gene: TRBJ2-1; V gene: TRBV6-6; CDR3 length: 12
CDR3 protein: CASPGQAYSNQPQHF; J gene: TRBJ1-5; V gene: TRBV5-1; CDR3 length: 15
CDR3 protein: CASSGHPQGTQYF; J gene: TRBJ2-3; V gene: TRBV9; CDR3 length: 13
CDR3 protein: CASSFAGQGYEQYF; J gene: TRBJ2-7; V gene: TRBV7-2; CDR3 length: 14
CDR3 protein: CASSLEWARGRYGANVLTF; J gene: TRBJ2-6; V gene: TRBV7-2; CDR3 length: 19
CDR3 protein: CASSPMTGENTEAFF; J gene: TRBJ1-1; V gene: TRBV18; CDR3 length: 15
CDR3 protein: CASSLVRQGGYTF; J gene: TRBJ1-2; V gene: TRBV7-2; CDR3 length: 13
CDR3 protein: CASSRPLQGAETQYF; J gene: TRBJ2-5; V gene: TRBV18; CDR3 length: 15
CDR3 protein: CASSLTVARTEAFF; J gene: TRBJ1-1; V gene: TRBV6-6; CDR3 length: 14
CDR3 protein: CASSKTGSGYGYTF; J gene: TRBJ1-2; V gene: TRBV7-2; CDR3 length: 14
CDR3 protein: CASSLGSTNTEAFF; J gene: TRBJ1-1; V gene: TRBV7-2; CDR3 length: 14
CDR3 protein: CASSFDSLVEQYF; J gene: TRBJ2-7; V gene: TRBV12-3/TRBV12-4; CDR3 length: 13
CDR3 protein: CASISGGATNSPLHF; J gene: TRBJ1-6; V gene: TRBV19; CDR3 length: 15
CDR3 protein: CASSPSGGPETQYF; J gene: TRBJ2-5; V gene: TRBV7-2; CDR3 length: 14
CDR3 protein: CASKRQGIGSYNEQFF; J gene: TRBJ2-1; V gene: TRBV6-5; CDR3 length: 16
CDR3 protein: CASSLTGTEAFF; J gene: TRBJ1-1; V gene: TRBV7-2; CDR3 length: 12
CDR3 protein: CASRRPGSITEAFF; J gene: TRBJ1-1; V gene: TRBV12-3/TRBV12-4; CDR3 length: 14
CDR3 protein: CASTRGEGYTF; J gene: TRBJ1-2; V gene: TRBV7-2; CDR3 length: 11
CDR3 protein: CASSKPTRTETQYF; J gene: TRBJ2-5; V gene: TRBV7-2; CDR3 length: 14
CDR3 protein: CASKGNTGELFF; J gene: TRBJ2-2; V gene: TRBV2; CDR3 length: 12
CDR3 protein: CASSTVEGGENRQYF; J gene: TRBJ2-7; V gene: TRBV19; CDR3 length: 15
CDR3 protein: CASSRAESTDTQYF; J gene: TRBJ2-3; V gene: TRBV18; CDR3 length: 14
CDR3 protein: CASSPSGLDTQYF; J gene: TRBJ2-3; V gene: TRBV19; CDR3 length: 13
CDR3 protein: CASSPRGSSGANVLTF; J gene: TRBJ2-6; V gene: TRBV7-2; CDR3 length: 16
CDR3 protein: CASRGPLKTQYF; J gene: TRBJ2-5; V gene: TRBV19; CDR3 length: 12
CDR3 protein: CASRRLAGVTDTQYF; J gene: TRBJ2-3; V gene: TRBV6-2/TRBV6-3; CDR3 length: 15
CDR3 protein: CASSFRDGRTDTQYF; J gene: TRBJ2-3; V gene: TRBV7-2; CDR3 length: 15
CDR3 protein: CASTASLFTAYNEQFF; J gene: TRBJ2-1; V gene: TRBV19; CDR3 length: 16
CDR3 protein: CASRSKGLSRSFF; J gene: TRBJ1-4; V gene: TRBV12-3/TRBV12-4; CDR3 length: 13